The source of this T cell receptor (beta chain) is a study of cytomegalovirus exposure and HLA in healthy donors (dated by TCRdb to 2016 to 2017). Background on the whole study: According to an earlier analysis of around 600 of the donors, some 170 million T cells yielded roughly 100 million unique TCR beta sequences and 276 Gb of sequence data. Roughly 300 gigabases of sequencing data and 70 million to 85 million unique TCR sequences were included in an early release covering under 650 HLA-typed donors. Among the roughly 400 genotyped donors, 81% belonged to the genetic ancestry cluster associated with self-reported Caucasian donors. The study was designed to test whether signatures of past pathogen exposure could be identified by cataloging public T cell receptors. The T cell repertoires of several hundred subjects were profiled by immunosequencing and related to cytomegalovirus serostatus. In addition to the first cohort of 650 to 800 subjects, a separate validation cohort of 120 different subjects was used. To predict cytomegalovirus infection status, the study brought together high-throughput TCR immunosequencing, statistical association of individual TCRs with disease status, and machine learning. To study patterns of TCR occurrence, a later analysis re-analyzed previously published TCR beta repertoires from 700 or so donors and added high-resolution HLA genotyping. Rather than using new phenotypic data, the later analysis identified candidate immune exposures from TCR beta sequences and from how often those sequences occurred across donors. An earlier analysis of 500 to 750 of the donors applied high-throughput TCR beta sequencing to assess whether each TCR beta V gene segment acted as functional or pseudogenic. Donor age, sex, ethnicity and CMV serostatus were collected together with the repertoire data. Genome-wide SNP genotypes for about three fifths of the roughly 670 donors were used in a later genetic analysis, which treated that subset as a discovery cohort. Every discovery cohort repertoire had been produced on one sequencing platform. Class I and class II HLA loci were covered by the typing at four-digit resolution. Typing coverage differed by locus: A, B, C, DRB1 and DQB1 were typed in about 620-640 donors, DQA1 in 500 to 550, DPA1 in around 610, and DPB1 in approximately 450. A handful of DR-DQ haplotypes were handled as single units for association and clustering because linkage in the cohort was strong. Across under 500 genotyped donors of the cohort, an average of about 220,000 unique TCR beta nucleotide sequences per donor were sequenced, and roughly a sixth of those sequences were non-productive.

Libraries came from the immunoSEQ multiplex PCR assay. For the multiplex PCR, a mixture combining 60 forward primers for TCR Vbeta segments and 13 reverse primers for TCR Jbeta segments was used. The CDR3 region of rearranged TCR beta genes was amplified from genomic DNA by a multiplex PCR assay. The amplified TCR beta libraries were sequenced on the Illumina HiSeq System as 87-base-pair reads. Under the source paper's analysis protocol: A later analysis tallied some 79 million unique TCR beta chains across the roughly 610 repertoires, and about 10 million of those chains were shared by two or more donors. Raw reads were error-corrected and collapsed into unique sequences with a nearest-neighbor algorithm that merged closely related sequences to remove PCR and sequencing errors. CDR3 sequences were aligned to IMGT reference sequences to assign V, D and J gene segments. For a sequence to be retained, a match of at least six nucleotides was required to both a V gene segment and a J gene segment. A rearrangement was called productive if the CDR3 had no stop codons and remained in frame with V and J, and every other rearrangement was called non-productive. Following IMGT convention, CDR3 was defined as the stretch from the second conserved V-encoded cysteine to the conserved J-encoded phenylalanine. The earlier analysis of 587 of the donors excluded any sequence lacking an unambiguous match to a single V gene segment. An earlier analysis of 500 to 700 of the donors classified V segments as functional when productive rearrangements were above 56.7% and as segregating when the standard deviation between donors was above 5%. To diagnose cytomegalovirus status from the catalog of TCR beta chain sequences, a statistical classification framework was built. In a later analysis, V and J genes were assigned by comparing TCR nucleotide sequences against IMGT/GENE-DB human TR gene sequences. In a later analysis, CDR3 sequences and most-parsimonious VDJ recombination scenarios were assigned using the TCRdist pipeline. In a later analysis, each TCR beta chain was defined by its CDR3 amino acid sequence together with its V-gene family, and reads lacking a unique V-gene family were excluded. As a way to deal with suspected cross-contamination and a sequencing artifact, a later analysis dropped more than 500 nucleotide sequences that were highly shared and had low generation probability. For each public chain, a later analysis derived a clonal expansion index from normalized ranks of inferred template counts within each repertoire. In a later analysis, generation probabilities were computed with a VDJ recombination model fitted to out-of-frame rearrangements, and the resulting probabilities were checked against IGoR. Hypergeometric tests were used in a later analysis to score TCR-TCR, TCR-HLA and TCR-CMV co-occurrence, with a repertoire-size bias correction applied to the TCR pairs. False discovery rates were estimated in a later analysis by permuting HLA or CMV assignments 20 times. In a later analysis, co-occurring TCRs were grouped with DBSCAN, and TCRdist sequence similarity was added when clustering was performed within HLA-allele-positive subsets. Co-occurrence clustering excluded repertoires with fewer than 30,000 or more than 120,000 public chains, plus five with anomalous nucleotide sharing. Imported from immuneACCESS, the table was reduced by TCRdb to in-frame sequences with V and J called. These copies leave out some clones; in studies compared against another copy, an unresolved V gene accounts for under half, and the cause of the remainder is not known. V, J and clone size reflect that table, while D and trimming were determined from the DNA. The sample records approximately 100,000 clones, roughly 70% of which are singletons. The top ten constitute 2% to 3% of the sample.

V has 4 bases trimmed and J has 5 bases trimmed; junction bases matching no gene number 4. The germline V gene (reference sequence) yields WNHNN for CDR1 and SYGVQD for CDR2. The CDR3 measures 13 amino acids from cysteine to phenylalanine. The sequence is cut down to CDR3 DNA, 39 bases in frame from base 1. The cohort consisted of approximately 670 healthy bone marrow donors. At the time of sampling, all cohort members were nominally healthy, though unrecorded immune exposures were likely present. The donor tested CMV seronegative, placing the donor among the 350 to 400 seronegative members of the cohort. A peripheral blood sample was collected from each donor, and TCR beta sequencing was performed on peripheral blood mononuclear cells. The Qiagen DNeasy Blood Extraction Kit was used to extract genomic DNA from the blood cell samples. Turning to this clone: It has no known antigen specificity. No much larger clone is present one base from it, and per-base qualities are unavailable.

The research as a whole found: The 87-base-pair reads could not distinguish some IMGT-functional V segments, including TRBV6-2 and TRBV6-3, so those segments were excluded. Linkage disequilibrium might explain the correlated functional status among segregating V segments, but an unknown experimental factor could not be excluded. In an earlier analysis of 500 to 650 of the donors, most TCR beta V segments appeared in productive rearrangements about 90% or about 30% of the time, broadly matching IMGT annotations. When HLA alleles, especially DR and DQ, strongly co-occurred, TCR associations were difficult to assign to individual alleles. Three of the identified cytomegalovirus-associated TCR beta chains were confirmed in vitro to be specific for cytomegalovirus antigens. The only immune exposure information available for the cohort was CMV serostatus. It was suggested by the authors that the approach could potentially be generalized to other disease states and immunological phenotypes. Only TCR beta chains were sequenced in this cohort, and the absence of alpha or paired-chain data limited detectable features. A further reported finding was that TCR beta sequences accurately predicted the HLA-A and HLA-B alleles for most subjects in the first cohort. Several of the top co-occurrence clusters appeared to be linked to parvovirus B19, influenza, CMV and Epstein-Barr virus, according to a later analysis. In the study, about 150 TCR beta chains were listed as associated with cytomegalovirus. In a later analysis, HLA-associated TCR beta chains showed more clonal expansion and lower generation probabilities than non-associated chains that were equally common. A later analysis found that TCR association rates varied across HLA loci, with DRB1 alleles showing the most associated TCRs and HLA-C alleles the fewest. In a later genetic analysis, fewer N-insertions in productive TCRs were reported among donors in an Asian-associated ancestry cluster than the approximately 710-donor mean. Across donors, most TCR sequences were observed very rarely, whereas some public TCRs were present in many individuals. The sequencing pipeline was judged likely to have produced a cluster of highly shared sequence variants as a technical artifact. Most CMV-associated TCR beta chains appeared to be HLA-restricted in a later analysis, and the HLA associations seemed to be driven largely by CMV exposure. Roughly uniform sequencing depth across donors was assumed in presence/absence analyses, although this assumption may not hold. Because some donors lacked HLA typing at each locus, the association tests relied only on the typed subset. Specific HLA alleles were associated with over 15,000 TCR beta sequences at a false discovery rate of 0.05 in a later analysis. A later genetic analysis associated a missense DCLRE1C variant with V-gene and J-gene trimming of TCR beta chains, and an independent cohort replicated the association. Fewer than 20 rarely observed V segments, including chromosome 9 orphons, were excluded from the earlier analysis of just under 600 of the donors because counts were too low. The classifier was reported to diagnose cytomegalovirus status with high specificity and sensitivity in both the original cohort and the validation cohort.

The rearrangement combines TRBV10-1 with TRBJ1-2; the central 7 bases match TRBD1. The sample taken for sequencing was PBMCs. This sequence was found in a man over 45 in good health and CMV-seronegative. The sequence in DNA is TGCGCCAGCAGTGCCACACAGGGGTATGGCTACACCTTC. The translation is CASSATQGYGYTF.